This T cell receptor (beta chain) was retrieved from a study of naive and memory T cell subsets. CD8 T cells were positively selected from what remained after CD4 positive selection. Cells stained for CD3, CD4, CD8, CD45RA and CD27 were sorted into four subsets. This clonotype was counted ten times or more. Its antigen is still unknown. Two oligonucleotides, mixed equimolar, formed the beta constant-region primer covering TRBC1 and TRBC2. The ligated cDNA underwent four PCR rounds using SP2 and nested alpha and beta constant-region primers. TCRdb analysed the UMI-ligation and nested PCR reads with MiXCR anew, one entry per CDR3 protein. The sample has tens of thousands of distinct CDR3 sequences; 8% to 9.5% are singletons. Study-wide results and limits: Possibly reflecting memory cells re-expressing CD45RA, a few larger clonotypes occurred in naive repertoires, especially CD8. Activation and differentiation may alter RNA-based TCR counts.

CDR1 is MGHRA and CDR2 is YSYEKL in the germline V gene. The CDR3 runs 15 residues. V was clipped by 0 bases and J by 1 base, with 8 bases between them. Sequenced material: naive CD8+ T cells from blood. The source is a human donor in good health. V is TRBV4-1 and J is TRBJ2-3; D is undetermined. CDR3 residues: CASSQDLRGTDTQYF. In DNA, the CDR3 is TGCGCCAGCAGCCAAGATCTAAGGGGCACAGATACGCAGTATTTT.